This T cell receptor (beta chain) originates from a study of vaccination and CD4 T cells after COVID-19. Turning to the study itself: In culture, cells were exposed to overlapping spike peptides from SARS-CoV-2, HCoV-NL63, HCoV-OC43 and HCoV-229E. Whole-study findings and limits: Convalescent patients gained a median approximately 88% of their reactive clones only post-vaccination. In median terms, SARS-CoV-2-reactive clonotypes went from about 20 to 38, a nonsignificant rise.

This clonotype was seen only a few times. Its antigen is unidentified. Treatment in this sample: approximately 11-day PBMC culture with coronavirus spike peptide pools or control peptides (ViraFEST assay). At the Johns Hopkins FTIC core, DNA taken from cultured CD4+ T cells was sequenced by way of the Oncomine TCR Beta short-read assay. Genomic DNA was taken out of cultured CD4+ T cells by extraction. Each CDR3 protein gets one entry after TCRdb re-called the PCR reads with MiXCR. The sample contains 15,000 to 20,000 distinct CDR3 sequences, approximately 50% of which appear only once. The TCR was taken from a human donor who had recovered from COVID-19. The sample taken for sequencing was CD4+ T cells from blood, cultured in vitro.

This chain's CDR3 is CASSPSTGKYTEAFF. The DNA for the CDR3 is TGTGCCAGCAGTCCGTCAACGGGCAAGTACACTGAAGCTTTCTTT. V and J are TRBV6-1 and TRBJ1-1, with D unclear. Germline values: CDR1 MNHNS, CDR2 SASEGT. There are 15 residues in the CDR3. V shed 5 bases and J shed 3 bases, with 16 bases lying between them.